This TCR beta chain was found in a study of blood T cells in healthy people across ages. With a J-beta primer mix and a sample-barcoded 5' primer, a second PCR ran roughly 6 to 11 cycles. Every molecule of cDNA carried a tag from a template-switch adaptor with 12 random nucleotides. TCRdb fed the 5' RACE reads into MiXCR, producing one record per CDR3 protein. The table lists 850,000 to 1,000,000 distinct CDR3 sequences, about 44% of them singletons, with over 10% in the top ten. Points on this clonotype: Its antigen remains unknown.

Study outcomes and limitations: As age increased, TCR beta diversity per million T cells fell in a roughly linear fashion.

The sequencing input was blood. The receptor was isolated from a man aged 25-40 years in good health.

CDR3 loop: CSATAGGNYNEQFF. The CDR3 DNA reads TGCAGTGCCACCGCAGGGGGCAACTACAATGAGCAGTTCTTC. This rearrangement joins TRBV20-1 to TRBJ2-1; 8 bases map to TRBD1. Germline CDR1 reads DFQATT; CDR2 reads SNEGSKA (reference sequence). V trimming: 6 bases; J trimming: 3 bases; junction bases outside the gene matches: 7. The CDR3 is 14 amino acids.